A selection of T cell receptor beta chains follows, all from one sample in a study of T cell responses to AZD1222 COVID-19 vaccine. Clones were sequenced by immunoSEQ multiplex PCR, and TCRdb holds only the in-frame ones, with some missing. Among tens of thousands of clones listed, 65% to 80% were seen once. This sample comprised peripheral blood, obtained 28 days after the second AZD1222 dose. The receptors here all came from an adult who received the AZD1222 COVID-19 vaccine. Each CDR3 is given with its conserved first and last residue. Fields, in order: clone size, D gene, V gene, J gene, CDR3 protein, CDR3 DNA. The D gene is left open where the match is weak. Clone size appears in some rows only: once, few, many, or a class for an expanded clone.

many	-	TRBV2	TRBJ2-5	CASSGAVETQYF	TGTGCCAGCAGTGGGGCCGTTGAGACCCAGTACTTC
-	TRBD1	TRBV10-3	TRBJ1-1	CAIKGQVPNTEAFF	TGTGCCATCAAAGGACAGGTCCCGAACACTGAAGCTTTCTTT
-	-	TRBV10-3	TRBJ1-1	CAISDQARGAFF	TGTGCCATCAGTGACCAGGCGAGGGGAGCTTTCTTT
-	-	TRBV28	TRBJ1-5	CASTGANQPQHF	TGTGCCAGCACAGGGGCAAATCAGCCCCAGCATTTT
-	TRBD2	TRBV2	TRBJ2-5	CASSGTSGGRETQYF	TGTGCCAGCAGTGGGACTAGCGGGGGGCGGGAGACCCAGTACTTC
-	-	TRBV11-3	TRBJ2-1	CASLADNEQFF	TGTGCCAGTCTGGCGGACAATGAGCAGTTCTTC
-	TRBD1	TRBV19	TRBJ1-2	CASLSPGQSLGYTF	TGTGCCAGTCTCTCTCCGGGACAGTCACTTGGCTACACCTTC
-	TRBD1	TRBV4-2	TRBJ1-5	CASSQDETGGSGYQPQHF	TGTGCCAGCAGCCAAGATGAGACAGGGGGATCTGGTTATCAGCCCCAGCATTTT
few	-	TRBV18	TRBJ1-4	CASSRGTNEKLFF	TGTGCCAGCTCACGCGGGACTAATGAAAAACTGTTTTTT
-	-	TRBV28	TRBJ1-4	CASSSPPQGLGNEKLFF	TGTGCCAGCAGTTCCCCTCCTCAGGGGTTGGGTAATGAAAAACTGTTTTTT
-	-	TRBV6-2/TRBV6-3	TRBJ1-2	CASSYSDGGVAGYTF	TGTGCCAGCAGTTACTCTGATGGGGGTGTGGCAGGCTACACCTTC
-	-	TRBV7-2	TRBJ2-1	CASSLVGGMNEQFF	TGTGCCAGCAGCTTAGTTGGTGGGATGAATGAGCAGTTCTTC
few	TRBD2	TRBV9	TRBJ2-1	CASSVGPRLANDEQFF	TGTGCCAGCAGCGTAGGACCGCGACTAGCGAACGATGAGCAGTTCTTC
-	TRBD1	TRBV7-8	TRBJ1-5	CASSLEGQTGQPQHF	TGTGCCAGCAGCTTAGAGGGACAGACGGGGCAGCCCCAGCATTTT
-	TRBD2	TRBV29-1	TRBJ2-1	CSAGTSGGASNEQFF	TGCAGCGCCGGGACTAGCGGGGGGGCTAGCAATGAGCAGTTCTTC
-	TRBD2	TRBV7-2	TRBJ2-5	CASSLAGGSQETQYF	TGTGCCAGCAGCTTAGCGGGGGGGAGTCAAGAGACCCAGTACTTC
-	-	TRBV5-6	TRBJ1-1	CASSLGGRRTEAFF	TGTGCCAGCAGCTTGGGGGGACGGAGAACTGAAGCTTTCTTT
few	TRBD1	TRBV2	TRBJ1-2	CASSPPRQGTRTHGYTF	TGTGCCAGCAGTCCTCCTAGACAGGGGACGAGGACCCATGGCTACACCTTC
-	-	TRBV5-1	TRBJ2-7	CASSLVSYEQYF	TGCGCCAGCAGCTTGGTTTCCTACGAGCAGTACTTC
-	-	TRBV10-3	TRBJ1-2	CAISELGGYTF	TGTGCCATCAGTGAGTTGGGTGGCTACACCTTC
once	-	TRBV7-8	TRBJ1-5	CASSSGGTDSNQPQHF	TGTGCCAGCAGCTCCGGGGGGACGGATAGCAATCAGCCCCAGCATTTT
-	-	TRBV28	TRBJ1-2	CASSRDSNYGYTF	TGTGCCAGCAGTCGTGACAGTAACTATGGCTACACCTTC
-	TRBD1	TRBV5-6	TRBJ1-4	CASSAGQGRSNEKLFF	TGTGCCAGCAGCGCGGGACAGGGACGGTCTAATGAAAAACTGTTTTTT
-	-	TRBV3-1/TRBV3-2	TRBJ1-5	CASSLTRHQPQHF	TGTGCCAGCAGCCTAACCAGGCATCAGCCCCAGCATTTT
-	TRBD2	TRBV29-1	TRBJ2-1	CSVVREGSNEQFF	TGCAGCGTTGTTAGGGAGGGGAGCAATGAGCAGTTCTTC